This T cell receptor (beta chain) is from a study of T cells in Graves' hyperthyroidism and ophthalmopathy. The ends were cut back, 0 bases at V and 5 bases at J, with 13 bases in the middle. The CDR3 extends over 14 amino acids. Germline V gene lookup returns CDR1 DFQATT and CDR2 SNEGSKA (reference sequence). Exclusion of patients followed from uncontrolled infection, other autoimmune disease, pregnancy or lactation. RNA transcripts served as the template for amplifying TCR beta CDR3 regions. Primed by the HTBI set, a first-round RT-PCR was run on the TCR CDR3. Via MiXCR, TCRdb re-called the multiplex PCR reads, giving one row per CDR3 protein. This table has under 450,000 distinct CDR3 sequences, 15% to 18% appearing once. This clonotype showed up many times. Its target is not known. Whole-study results and caveats: In blood, most of the thyroid clonotypes expanded above 0.001 were also present.

The V gene is TRBV20-1, the J gene TRBJ2-5, with D perhaps given as TRBD1 or TRBD2 (6 bases each). The clonotype originates from a woman in her late teens or twenties with Graves' hyperthyroidism. The sample taken for sequencing was blood. This chain's CDR3 is CSARDHRGGETQYF. Here the CDR3 DNA reads TGCAGTGCTAGAGATCATCGAGGGGGGGAGACCCAGTACTTC.